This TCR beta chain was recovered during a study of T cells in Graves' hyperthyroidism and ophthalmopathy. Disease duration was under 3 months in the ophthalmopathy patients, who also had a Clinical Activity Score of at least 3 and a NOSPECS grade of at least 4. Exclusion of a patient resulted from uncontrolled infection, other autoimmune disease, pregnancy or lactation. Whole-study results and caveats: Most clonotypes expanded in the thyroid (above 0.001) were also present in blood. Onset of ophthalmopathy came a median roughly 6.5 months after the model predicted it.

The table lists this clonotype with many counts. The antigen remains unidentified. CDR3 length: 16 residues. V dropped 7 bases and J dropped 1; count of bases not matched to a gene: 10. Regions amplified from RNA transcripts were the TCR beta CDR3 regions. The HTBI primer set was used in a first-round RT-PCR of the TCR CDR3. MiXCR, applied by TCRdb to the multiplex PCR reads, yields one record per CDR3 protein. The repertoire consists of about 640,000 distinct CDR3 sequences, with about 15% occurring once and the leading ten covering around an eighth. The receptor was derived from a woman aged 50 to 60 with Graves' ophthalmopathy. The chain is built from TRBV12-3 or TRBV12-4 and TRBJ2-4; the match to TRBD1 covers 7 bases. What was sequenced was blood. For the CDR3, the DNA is TGTGCCAGCACCCCAGGCCCGACAGGGGCCAAAAACATTCAGTACTTC. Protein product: CASTPGPTGAKNIQYF.